Detailed here is one T cell receptor beta chain. Its cognate antigen is unknown. Each subset's genomic DNA was split evenly across several immunoSEQ plates. The repertoire was sequenced with immunoSEQ multiplex PCR; TCRdb's copy has only in-frame clones and lacks some. Of approximately 2,300,000 clones listed, less than 95% are singletons. CDR1 and CDR2 from the germline V gene are KGHSH and LQKENI. The CDR3 has 16 amino acids. Trimming pared 0 bases from V and 6 bases from J, leaving 16 bases between. This entry belongs to a study of shared clonotypes between healthy human individuals. Study results and limitations: Limited genetic and exposure-history diversity came from having few donors. Clonotypes shared by all four donors outscored non-shared clonotypes in generation probability.

Source material: naive CD4+ T cells from PBMCs. Sample subset: CD45RA+ positively selected. The chain carries TRBV18 and TRBJ2-3; possibly TRBD2 for D (6 bases). This receptor was obtained from a man aged 18 to 29 in good health. Some clones in this sample may be carry-over from other donors' samples. The CDR3 DNA sequence: TGTGCCAGCTCACCACCGCACGGCGGGATGATGGATACGCAGTATTTT. It is translated as CASSPPHGGMMDTQYF.